A selection of T cell receptor beta chains follows, all from one sample in a study of long-term antiretroviral therapy in people with HIV. Assay: immunoSEQ multiplex PCR; the TCRdb copy retains only in-frame clones and omits some. The table lists 18,000 or so clones, 80% to 90% of them singletons. The input for sequencing was unsorted PBMCs, taken 4.2 years after starting antiretroviral therapy. These receptors were collected from a man aged 50-60 years with HIV. CDR3s include the opening cysteine and the closing phenylalanine or tryptophan. A D gene is named only where the DNA matches it firmly. Part of the rows lack a size; the others show once, few, many or a class for expanded clones.

size: .
J: TRBJ2-3
V: TRBV5-1
D: TRBD1
CDR3: CASRAPGQGAKRTTDTQYF
DNA: TGCGCCAGCAGGGCACCGGGACAGGGGGCAAAAAGGACCACAGATACGCAGTATTTT

size: .
J: TRBJ2-3
V: TRBV4-1
D: .
CDR3: CASSQASWPADTQYF
DNA: TGCGCCAGCAGCCAGGCTTCTTGGCCAGCGGATACGCAGTATTTT

size: .
J: TRBJ2-7
V: TRBV11-1
D: TRBD1
CDR3: CASSLGGTGYEQYF
DNA: TGTGCCAGCAGCTTAGGGGGGACAGGCTACGAGCAGTACTTC

size: .
J: TRBJ1-4
V: TRBV19
D: TRBD1
CDR3: CASIIGQGAHDEKLFF
DNA: TGTGCCAGTATTATAGGACAGGGGGCTCATGATGAAAAACTGTTTTTT

size: .
J: TRBJ1-6
V: TRBV6-1
D: .
CDR3: CASNRQSSYNSPLHF
DNA: TGTGCCAGCAACCGACAGAGCTCCTATAATTCACCCCTCCACTTT

size: .
J: TRBJ2-3
V: TRBV6-6
D: TRBD2
CDR3: CASSWTSGGVNTQYF
DNA: TGTGCCAGCAGTTGGACTAGCGGGGGGGTAAATACGCAGTATTTT

size: .
J: TRBJ2-5
V: TRBV5-4
D: TRBD1
CDR3: CASSQTGAQETQYF
DNA: TGTGCCAGCAGCCAGACAGGGGCCCAAGAGACCCAGTACTTC

size: .
J: TRBJ1-3
V: TRBV5-6
D: .
CDR3: CASSLSLKGSGNTIYF
DNA: TGTGCCAGCAGCTTGTCACTTAAGGGCTCTGGAAACACCATATATTTT

size: few
J: TRBJ1-2
V: TRBV5-1
D: .
CDR3: CASSLDSVSYGYTF
DNA: TGCGCCAGCAGCTTGGATTCAGTATCCTATGGCTACACCTTC

size: .
J: TRBJ2-3
V: TRBV10-1
D: .
CDR3: CASSAGGPDTQYF
DNA: TGCGCCAGCAGTGCGGGGGGCCCGGACACGCAGTATTTT

size: once
J: TRBJ1-2
V: TRBV4-1
D: .
CDR3: CASSQGAMGGYTF
DNA: TGCGCCAGCAGCCAAGGCGCGATGGGAGGCTACACCTTC

size: .
J: TRBJ2-7
V: TRBV21-1
D: .
CDR3: CASSKVSGPCYEQYF
DNA: TGTGCCAGCAGCAAAGTTTCGGGACCCTGCTACGAGCAGTACTTC

size: .
J: TRBJ2-7
V: TRBV29-1
D: TRBD1
CDR3: CSVEERGGDSYEQYF
DNA: TGCAGCGTTGAAGAAAGAGGGGGCGACTCCTACGAGCAGTACTTC

size: .
J: TRBJ2-6
V: TRBV5-8
D: .
CDR3: CASSLEGAGANVLTF
DNA: TGTGCCAGCAGCTTGGAAGGGGCTGGGGCCAACGTCCTGACTTTC

size: .
J: TRBJ2-7
V: TRBV30
D: .
CDR3: CAWRRDGTAMSEQYF
DNA: TGTGCCTGGAGGCGGGACGGGACAGCCATGAGCGAGCAGTACTTC

size: .
J: TRBJ1-2
V: TRBV4-1
D: TRBD1
CDR3: CASSSLQGGGYTF
DNA: TGCGCCAGCAGCTCTTTACAGGGGGGCGGCTACACCTTC

size: .
J: TRBJ1-2
V: TRBV15
D: .
CDR3: CATSIAGSNYGYTF
DNA: TGTGCCACCAGCATCGCAGGGTCTAACTATGGCTACACCTTC

size: once
J: TRBJ2-7
V: TRBV6-5
D: TRBD1
CDR3: CASSWQQGASYEQYF
DNA: TGTGCCAGCAGTTGGCAACAGGGGGCGTCCTACGAGCAGTACTTC

size: .
J: TRBJ2-3
V: TRBV19
D: TRBD2
CDR3: CASSFPGGEDTQYF
DNA: TGTGCCAGTAGTTTCCCCGGGGGGGAGGATACGCAGTATTTT

size: few
J: TRBJ2-7
V: TRBV11-2
D: .
CDR3: CASSYEATVSRTYEQYF
DNA: TGTGCCAGCAGCTACGAAGCGACCGTGTCTAGAACTTACGAGCAGTACTTC

size: .
J: TRBJ1-1
V: TRBV29-1
D: .
CDR3: CSVGWGLTTEAFF
DNA: TGCAGCGTGGGATGGGGGCTTACCACTGAAGCTTTCTTT

size: .
J: TRBJ2-1
V: TRBV6-5
D: .
CDR3: CASSYSGGEQFF
DNA: TGTGCCAGCAGTTACTCAGGGGGTGAGCAGTTCTTC

size: .
J: TRBJ1-1
V: TRBV7-9
D: TRBD1
CDR3: CASSLETGGPTEAFF
DNA: TGTGCCAGCAGCTTAGAGACAGGGGGCCCCACTGAAGCTTTCTTT

size: .
J: TRBJ1-2
V: TRBV5-1
D: .
CDR3: CASSPGGANYGYTF
DNA: TGCGCCAGCAGCCCCGGCGGGGCTAACTATGGCTACACCTTC

size: .
J: TRBJ2-3
V: TRBV10-1
D: TRBD2
CDR3: CASSQRGESTDTQYF
DNA: TGCGCCAGCAGCCAGCGGGGGGAAAGCACAGATACGCAGTATTTT

size: .
J: TRBJ2-7
V: TRBV28
D: .
CDR3: CASSSSGTGFSYEQYF
DNA: TGTGCCAGCAGTTCAAGCGGGACAGGTTTTTCCTACGAGCAGTACTTC

size: .
J: TRBJ1-3
V: TRBV9
D: .
CDR3: CASSVEDSHSGNTIYF
DNA: TGTGCCAGCAGCGTAGAGGACAGCCACTCTGGAAACACCATATATTTT

size: .
J: TRBJ2-7
V: TRBV30
D: TRBD1
CDR3: CAWSSGQGLAYEQYF
DNA: TGTGCCTGGAGTTCGGGACAGGGGCTTGCCTACGAGCAGTACTTC

size: .
J: TRBJ1-2
V: TRBV5-5
D: .
CDR3: CASSDPGLNYGYTF
DNA: TGTGCCAGCAGCGACCCGGGACTTAACTATGGCTACACCTTC

size: .
J: TRBJ1-5
V: TRBV4-2
D: TRBD1
CDR3: CASSQGTGGHQPQHF
DNA: TGTGCCAGCAGCCAAGGGACAGGCGGGCACCAGCCCCAGCATTTT

size: .
J: TRBJ2-7
V: TRBV6-1
D: TRBD1
CDR3: CASSESRDSPYEQYF
DNA: TGTGCCAGCAGCGAGAGCCGGGACAGTCCCTACGAGCAGTACTTC

size: .
J: TRBJ2-5
V: TRBV6-5
D: .
CDR3: CASSYSHQETQYF
DNA: TGTGCCAGCAGTTACTCGCACCAAGAGACCCAGTACTTC

size: .
J: TRBJ2-5
V: TRBV5-1
D: .
CDR3: CASRPISGSETQYF
DNA: TGCGCCAGCAGACCGATTAGCGGATCGGAGACCCAGTACTTC

size: .
J: TRBJ1-4
V: TRBV18
D: .
CDR3: CASSPIRTATNEKLFF
DNA: TGTGCCAGCTCACCTATAAGGACGGCAACTAATGAAAAACTGTTTTTT

size: .
J: TRBJ1-2
V: TRBV2
D: TRBD1
CDR3: CASSEGQGASYGYTF
DNA: TGTGCCAGCAGTGAAGGGCAGGGGGCGAGCTATGGCTACACCTTC

size: .
J: TRBJ1-3
V: TRBV4-3
D: .
CDR3: CASSQDLRSSGNTIYF
DNA: TGCGCCAGCAGCCAAGATTTACGGTCCTCTGGAAACACCATATATTTT

size: .
J: TRBJ2-3
V: TRBV30
D: .
CDR3: CAWSGGEGVTDTQYF
DNA: TGTGCCTGGAGCGGGGGCGAGGGGGTCACAGATACGCAGTATTTT

size: .
J: TRBJ1-6
V: TRBV5-1
D: TRBD1
CDR3: CASSLGQGAFYNSPLHF
DNA: TGCGCCAGCAGCCTGGGACAGGGGGCATTCTATAATTCACCCCTCCACTTT

size: .
J: TRBJ1-2
V: TRBV7-9
D: .
CDR3: CASSGGLNYGYTF
DNA: TGTGCCAGCAGCGGGGGGCTGAACTATGGCTACACCTTC

size: .
J: TRBJ2-7
V: TRBV13
D: .
CDR3: CASSQGRLYEQYF
DNA: TGTGCCAGCAGCCAGGGGCGTCTCTACGAGCAGTACTTC

size: .
J: TRBJ2-6
V: TRBV18
D: TRBD1
CDR3: CASSPQDRAVFGANVLTF
DNA: TGTGCCAGCTCACCACAGGACAGGGCTGTCTTTGGGGCCAACGTCCTGACTTTC

size: .
J: TRBJ2-7
V: TRBV19
D: TRBD1
CDR3: CASSIGGTGIYEQYF
DNA: TGTGCCAGTAGTATAGGGGGGACAGGGATCTACGAGCAGTACTTC

size: once
J: TRBJ1-2
V: TRBV18
D: .
CDR3: CASSPQGKSYGYTF
DNA: TGTGCCAGCTCACCACAGGGGAAGAGCTATGGCTACACCTTC

size: .
J: TRBJ1-4
V: TRBV18
D: .
CDR3: CASSPQNYNEKLFF
DNA: TGTGCCAGCTCACCACAGAACTATAATGAAAAACTGTTTTTT

size: few
J: TRBJ1-5
V: TRBV4-1
D: .
CDR3: CASSQKPGNQPQHF
DNA: TGCGCCAGCAGCCAAAAGCCCGGAAATCAGCCCCAGCATTTT

size: .
J: TRBJ2-3
V: TRBV19
D: TRBD2
CDR3: CASSIASGGALYTQYF
DNA: TGTGCCAGTAGTATAGCGTCCGGGGGGGCCTTGTATACGCAGTATTTT

size: .
J: TRBJ2-1
V: TRBV30
D: TRBD2
CDR3: CAWKRTSGGESYNEQFF
DNA: TGTGCCTGGAAACGGACTAGCGGGGGGGAGTCCTACAATGAGCAGTTCTTC

size: .
J: TRBJ1-1
V: TRBV5-1
D: .
CDR3: CASSLGLNTEAFF
DNA: TGCGCCAGCAGCTTGGGTTTGAACACTGAAGCTTTCTTT

size: .
J: TRBJ1-1
V: TRBV10-3
D: .
CDR3: CAISERENTEAFF
DNA: TGTGCCATCAGTGAAAGGGAGAACACTGAAGCTTTCTTT